This T cell receptor (beta chain) originates from a study of shared clonotypes between healthy human individuals. General observations from the study: Investigators expected sequencing depth to affect clonotype sharing among donors.

Profiling relied on immunoSEQ multiplex PCR, and the TCRdb table lists in-frame clones only, not all of them. The table has some 2,100,000 clones, 90% to 97% seen once. Every one of the donors was a Caucasian adult that lived in Nashville, Tennessee. Trimming removed 3 bases from V and 8 bases from J, with 16 bases in between. The CDR3 runs to 14 residues. Germline-derived CDR1 and CDR2 are SGHAT and FQNNGV. Turning to this clone: What it binds is unknown.

This clonotype was obtained from a man aged 18 to 29 in good health. The sample consisted of naive CD4+ T cells sorted from blood. Subset noted: CD45RA+ positively selected. The V and J genes are TRBV11-2 and TRBJ1-2; the D is unclear. CDR3 bases: TGTGCCAGCAGCTTTTCCCCGGAGGTTCGCGGCTACACCTTC. Its protein product is CASSFSPEVRGYTF.